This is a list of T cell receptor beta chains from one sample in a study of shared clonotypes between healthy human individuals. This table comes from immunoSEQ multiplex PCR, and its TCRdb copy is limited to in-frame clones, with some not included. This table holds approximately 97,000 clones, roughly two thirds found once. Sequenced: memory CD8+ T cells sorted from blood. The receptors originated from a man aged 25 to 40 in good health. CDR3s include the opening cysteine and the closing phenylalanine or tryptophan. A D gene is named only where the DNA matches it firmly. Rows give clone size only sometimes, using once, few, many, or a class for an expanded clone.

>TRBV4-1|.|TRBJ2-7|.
TGCGCCAGCAGCCCCCTCGGGTCCTACGAGCAGTACTTC
CASSPLGSYEQYF
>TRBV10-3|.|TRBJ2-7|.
TGTGCCAGCGGGGTCGGCAGTACCTACGAGCAGTACTTC
CASGVGSTYEQYF
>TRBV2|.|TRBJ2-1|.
TGTGCCAGCAGTCCTGTACGGAGCTCCTACAATGAGCAGTTCTTC
CASSPVRSSYNEQFF
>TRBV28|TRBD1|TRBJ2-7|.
TGTGCCAGCAGTAGCCCGGGACAGGGGAAATCCGAGCAGTACTTC
CASSSPGQGKSEQYF
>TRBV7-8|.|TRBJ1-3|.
TGTGCCAGCAGCCCGCGGCGGGCAGGATCTGGAAACACCATATATTTT
CASSPRRAGSGNTIYF
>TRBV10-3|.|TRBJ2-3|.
TGTGCCATCAGTCCCGTAACGTACACAGATACGCAGTATTTT
CAISPVTYTDTQYF
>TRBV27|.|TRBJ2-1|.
TGTGCCAGCAGTTTATTTCGGCCAGGCGAGCAGTTCTTC
CASSLFRPGEQFF
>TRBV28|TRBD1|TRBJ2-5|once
TGTGCCAGCAGTGGGGGGACAGGCCCAGGGGGGACCCAGTACTTC
CASSGGTGPGGTQYF
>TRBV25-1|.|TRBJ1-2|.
TGTGCCAGCAGTGAATTAGGATTTTATGGCTACACCTTC
CASSELGFYGYTF
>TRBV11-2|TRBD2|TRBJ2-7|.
TGTGCCAGCAGCTTAGATCTGGGGGGGAGGGGAGCTCCGGGCTACGAGCAGTACTTC
CASSLDLGGRGAPGYEQYF
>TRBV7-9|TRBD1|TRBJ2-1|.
TGTGCCAGCAGCGGACCACAGGGGTCCTCCTACAATGAGCAGTTCTTC
CASSGPQGSSYNEQFF
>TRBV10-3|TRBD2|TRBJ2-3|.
TGTGCCATCAGTGGGGGACTAGCGCGCACAGATACGCAGTATTTT
CAISGGLARTDTQYF
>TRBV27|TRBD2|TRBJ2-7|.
TGTGCCAGCAGTCCCTCCGCGGGGGTGGCATCCTACGAGCAGTACTTC
CASSPSAGVASYEQYF
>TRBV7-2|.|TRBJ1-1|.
TGTGCCAGCAGCTTCCAGCCCAGTTGGGGCACTGAAGCTTTCTTT
CASSFQPSWGTEAFF
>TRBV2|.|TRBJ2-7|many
TGTGCCAGCAGTGATTCGGGGAGGACTACCCCAAAATACGAGCAGTACTTC
CASSDSGRTTPKYEQYF
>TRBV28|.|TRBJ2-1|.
TGTGCCAGTGGGTTACGGGAGCAGTTCTTC
CASGLREQFF
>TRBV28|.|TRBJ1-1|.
TGTGCCAGCAGTTTACCCTTGATCACTGAAGCTTTCTTT
CASSLPLITEAFF
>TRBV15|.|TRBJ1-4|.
TGTGCCACCAGCAGAGGGGAACAGGGAGCGTCAACTAATGAAAAACTGTTTTTT
CATSRGEQGASTNEKLFF
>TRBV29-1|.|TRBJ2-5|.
TGCAGCGTTGAGACTCCCCAGACAGACCAAGAGACCCAGTACTTC
CSVETPQTDQETQYF
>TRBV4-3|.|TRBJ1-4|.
TGCGCCAGCAGCCAAGATCGCGCAGCAACTAATGAAAAACTGTTTTTT
CASSQDRAATNEKLFF
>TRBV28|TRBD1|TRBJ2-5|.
TGTGCCAGCAGGGCTTCGACAGGGTTGGAGACCCAGTACTTC
CASRASTGLETQYF
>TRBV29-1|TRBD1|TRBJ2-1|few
TGCAGCGGGGACAGGGGGCGGGGTGAGCAGTTCTTC
CSGDRGRGEQFF
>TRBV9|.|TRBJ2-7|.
TGTGCCAGCAGCGTAAACAACTACGAGCAGTACTTC
CASSVNNYEQYF
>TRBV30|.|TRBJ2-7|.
TGTGCCTGGAGTGTCGGGACCCACTACGAGCAGTACTTC
CAWSVGTHYEQYF
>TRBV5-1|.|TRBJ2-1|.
TGCGCCAGCAGCTTGGGGGCAGTAGAGTCGAATGAGCAGTTCTTC
CASSLGAVESNEQFF
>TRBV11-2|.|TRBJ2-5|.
TGTGCCAGCAGCTTAGGGGGTAGTGTTTTGGAGACCCAGTACTTC
CASSLGGSVLETQYF